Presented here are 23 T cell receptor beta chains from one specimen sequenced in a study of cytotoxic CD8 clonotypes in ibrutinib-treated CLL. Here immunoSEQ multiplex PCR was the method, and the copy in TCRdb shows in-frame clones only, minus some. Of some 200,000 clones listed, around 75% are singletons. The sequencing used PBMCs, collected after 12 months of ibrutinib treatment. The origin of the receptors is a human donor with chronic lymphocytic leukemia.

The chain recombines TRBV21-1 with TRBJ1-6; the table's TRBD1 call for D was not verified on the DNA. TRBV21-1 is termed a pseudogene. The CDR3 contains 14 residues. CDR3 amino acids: CASSYLERDRPLHF. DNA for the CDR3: TGTGCCAGCAGCTATCTGGAGAGGGACAGACCTCTCCACTTT.

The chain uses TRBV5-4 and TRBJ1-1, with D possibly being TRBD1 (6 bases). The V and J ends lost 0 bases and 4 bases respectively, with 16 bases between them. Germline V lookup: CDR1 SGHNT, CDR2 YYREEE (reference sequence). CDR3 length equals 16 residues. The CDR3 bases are TGTGCCAGCAGCTTGGACGGCGGGACAATCGGCACTGAAGCTTTCTTT. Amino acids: CASSLDGGTIGTEAFF.

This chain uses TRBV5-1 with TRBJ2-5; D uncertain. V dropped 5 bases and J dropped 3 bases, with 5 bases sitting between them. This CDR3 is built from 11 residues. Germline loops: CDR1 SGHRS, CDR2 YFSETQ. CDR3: CASRYEETQYF. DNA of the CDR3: TGCGCCAGCAGATACGAAGAGACCCAGTACTTC.

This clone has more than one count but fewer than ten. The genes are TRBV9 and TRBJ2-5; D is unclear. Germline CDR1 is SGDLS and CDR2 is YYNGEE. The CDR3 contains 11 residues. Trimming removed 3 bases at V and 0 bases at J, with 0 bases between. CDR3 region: CASSDQETQYF. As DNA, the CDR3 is TGTGCCAGCAGCGACCAAGAGACCCAGTACTTC.

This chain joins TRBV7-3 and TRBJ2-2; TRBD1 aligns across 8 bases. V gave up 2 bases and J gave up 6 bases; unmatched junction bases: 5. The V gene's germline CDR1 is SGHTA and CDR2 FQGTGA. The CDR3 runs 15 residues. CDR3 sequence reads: CASSLSTGGSGELFF. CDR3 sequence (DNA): TGTGCCAGCAGCTTATCCACAGGGGGTTCCGGGGAGCTGTTTTTT.

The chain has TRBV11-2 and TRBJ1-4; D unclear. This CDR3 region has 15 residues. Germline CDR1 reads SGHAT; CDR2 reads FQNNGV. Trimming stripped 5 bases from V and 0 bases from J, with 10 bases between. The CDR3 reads CASSQTGTTNEKLFF. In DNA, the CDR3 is TGTGCCAGCAGCCAAACGGGTACAACTAATGAAAAACTGTTTTTT.

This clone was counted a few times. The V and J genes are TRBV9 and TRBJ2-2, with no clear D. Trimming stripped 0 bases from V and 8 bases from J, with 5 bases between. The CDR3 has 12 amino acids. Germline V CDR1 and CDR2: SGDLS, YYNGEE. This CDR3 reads CASSVGLGELFF. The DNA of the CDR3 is TGTGCCAGCAGCGTAGGGTTGGGGGAGCTGTTTTTT.

The CDR3, as DNA: TGTGCCAGCCGGCCCGGGACGGCTAATGAAAAACTGTTTTTT. Amino acids: CASRPGTANEKLFF. The chain combines TRBV7-2 with TRBJ1-4, with D possibly matching TRBD1 (5 bases). The CDR3 is 14 residues long. The V end was cut by 8 bases, the J end by 3 bases, with 13 bases between. Germline V CDR1 and CDR2: SGHTA, FQGNSA.

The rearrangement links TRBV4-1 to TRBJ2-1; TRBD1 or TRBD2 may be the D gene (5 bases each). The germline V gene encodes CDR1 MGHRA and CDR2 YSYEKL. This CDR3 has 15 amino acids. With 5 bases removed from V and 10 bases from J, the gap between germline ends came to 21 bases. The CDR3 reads CASSLETGTPIEQFF. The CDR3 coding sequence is TGCGCCAGCAGCTTAGAAACCGGGACCCCCATCGAGCAGTTCTTC.

The CDR3 nucleotides read TGCGCCAGCAGTCCTAATAGACAGGGAAGGGTTCCAGATACGCAGTATTTT. Amino acid sequence: CASSPNRQGRVPDTQYF. The chain combines TRBV10-1 with TRBJ2-3; 7 bases fit TRBD1. Germline CDR1 and CDR2: WNHNN and SYGVQD (reference sequence). This CDR3 is built from 17 residues. The V gene end was trimmed by 5 bases and the J gene end by 4 bases; junction bases not matched to a gene: 15.

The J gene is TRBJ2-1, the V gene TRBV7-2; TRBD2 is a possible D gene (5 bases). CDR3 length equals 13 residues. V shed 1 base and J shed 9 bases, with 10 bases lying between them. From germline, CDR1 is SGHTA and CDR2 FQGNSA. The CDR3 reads CASSLDHGSEQFF. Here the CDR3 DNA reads TGTGCCAGCAGCTTAGACCATGGGAGTGAGCAGTTCTTC.

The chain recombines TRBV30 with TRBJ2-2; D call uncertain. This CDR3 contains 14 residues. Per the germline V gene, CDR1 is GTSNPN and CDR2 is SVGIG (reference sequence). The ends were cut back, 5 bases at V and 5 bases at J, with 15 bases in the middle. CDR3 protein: CAWGKRLRTGELFF. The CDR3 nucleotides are TGTGCCTGGGGGAAGAGGTTACGGACCGGGGAGCTGTTTTTT.

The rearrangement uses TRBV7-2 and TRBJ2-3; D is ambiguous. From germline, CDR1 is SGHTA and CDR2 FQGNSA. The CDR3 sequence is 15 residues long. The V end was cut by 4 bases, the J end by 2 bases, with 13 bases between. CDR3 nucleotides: TGTGCCAGCAGCTCAGGACCCGGGCTCACAGATACGCAGTATTTT. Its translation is CASSSGPGLTDTQYF.

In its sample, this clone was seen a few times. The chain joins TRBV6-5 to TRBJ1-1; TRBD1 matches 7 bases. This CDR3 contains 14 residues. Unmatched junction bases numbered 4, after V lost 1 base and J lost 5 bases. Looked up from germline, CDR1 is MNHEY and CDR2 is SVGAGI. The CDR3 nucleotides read TGTGCCAGCAGTTACTTAGGGGGCTGGACTGAAGCTTTCTTT. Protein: CASSYLGGWTEAFF.

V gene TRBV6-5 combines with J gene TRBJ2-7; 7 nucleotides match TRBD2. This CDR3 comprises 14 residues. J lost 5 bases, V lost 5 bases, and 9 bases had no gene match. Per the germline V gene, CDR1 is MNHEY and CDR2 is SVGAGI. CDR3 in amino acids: CASSLGGRGNEQYF. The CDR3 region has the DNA TGTGCCAGCAGTCTGGGGGGGAGGGGAAACGAGCAGTACTTC.

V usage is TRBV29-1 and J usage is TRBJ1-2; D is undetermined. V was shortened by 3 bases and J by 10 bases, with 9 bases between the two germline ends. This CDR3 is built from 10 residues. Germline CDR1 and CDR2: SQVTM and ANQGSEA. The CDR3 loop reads CSVEQESYTF. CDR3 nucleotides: TGCAGCGTTGAGCAGGAATCCTACACCTTC.

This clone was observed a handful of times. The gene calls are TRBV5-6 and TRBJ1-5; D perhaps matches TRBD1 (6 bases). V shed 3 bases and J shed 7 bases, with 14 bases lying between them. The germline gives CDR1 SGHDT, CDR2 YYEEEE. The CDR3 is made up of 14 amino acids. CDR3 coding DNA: TGTGCCAGCAGCTCTACAGGGTCGGGCCAGCCCCAGCATTTT. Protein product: CASSSTGSGQPQHF.

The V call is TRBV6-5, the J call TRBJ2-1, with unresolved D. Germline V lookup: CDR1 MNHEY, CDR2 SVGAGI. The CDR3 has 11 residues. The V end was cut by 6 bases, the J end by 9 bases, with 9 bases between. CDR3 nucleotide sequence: TGTGCCAGCAGATCTAACGGTGAGCAGTTCTTC. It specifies CASRSNGEQFF.

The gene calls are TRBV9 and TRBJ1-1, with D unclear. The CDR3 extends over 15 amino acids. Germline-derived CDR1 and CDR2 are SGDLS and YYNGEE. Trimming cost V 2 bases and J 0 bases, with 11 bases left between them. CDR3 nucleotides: TGTGCCAGCAGCGTGGGCGGGCTTTTGAACACTGAAGCTTTCTTT. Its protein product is CASSVGGLLNTEAFF.

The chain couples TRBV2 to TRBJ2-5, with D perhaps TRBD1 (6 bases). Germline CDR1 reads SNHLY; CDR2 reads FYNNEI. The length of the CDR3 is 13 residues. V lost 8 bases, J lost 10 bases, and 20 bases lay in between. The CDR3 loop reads CASGTLSWWDQYF. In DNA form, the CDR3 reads TGTGCCAGCGGGACACTCTCTTGGTGGGACCAGTACTTC.

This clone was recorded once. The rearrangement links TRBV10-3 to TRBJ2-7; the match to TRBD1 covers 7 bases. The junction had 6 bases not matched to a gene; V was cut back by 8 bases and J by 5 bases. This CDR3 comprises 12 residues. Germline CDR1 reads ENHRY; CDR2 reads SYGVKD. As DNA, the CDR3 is TGTGCCATCGCCACAGGGGTCCACGAGCAGTACTTC. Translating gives CAIATGVHEQYF.

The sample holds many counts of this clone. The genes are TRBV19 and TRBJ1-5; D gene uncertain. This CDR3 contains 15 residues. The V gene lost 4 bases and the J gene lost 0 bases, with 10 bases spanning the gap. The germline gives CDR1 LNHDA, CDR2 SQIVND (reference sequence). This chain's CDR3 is CASSTAGDSNQPQHF. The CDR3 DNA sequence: TGTGCCAGTAGTACAGCAGGTGATAGCAATCAGCCCCAGCATTTT.

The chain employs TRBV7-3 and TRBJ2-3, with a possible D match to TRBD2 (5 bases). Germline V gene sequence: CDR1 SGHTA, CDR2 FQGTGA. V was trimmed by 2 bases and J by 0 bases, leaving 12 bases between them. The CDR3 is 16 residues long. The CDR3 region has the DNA TGTGCCAGCAGCTTAGTCGGGGTTTTTAGCACAGATACGCAGTATTTT. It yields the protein CASSLVGVFSTDTQYF. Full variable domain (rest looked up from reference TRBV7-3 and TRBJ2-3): GAGVSQTPSNKVTEKGKYVELRCDPISGHTALYWYRQSLGQGPEFLIYFQGTGAADDSGLPNDRFFAVRPEGSVSTLKIQRTERGDSAVYLCASSLVGVFSTDTQYFGPGTRLTVL.